The 3 T cell receptor beta chains below were found in one sample sequenced in a study of shared clonotypes between healthy human individuals (TCRdb year 2020). The library was generated by the immunoSEQ multiplex PCR assay. TCRdb took over this immuneACCESS table, retaining in-frame rearrangements with V and J assigned. Such tables are incomplete; in checked studies, under half of the missing clones stem from an unresolved V gene, and the remainder is unexplained. The sample table lists roughly 1,100,000 clones, approximately 72% of them with a count of one. The ten largest clones capture less than 1.5% of the sample. The sample comprised memory CD4+ T cells sorted from blood. What this sample's cell subset or site label stands for: CD45RA-negative fraction. These receptors were taken from a man aged 18 to 35 in good health.

The table lists this clone with many counts. One end of the junction varies from germline; a read error may be responsible. The chain uses TRBV2 and TRBJ2-4; a possible D gene is TRBD1 (6 bases). Germline V gene data show CDR1 as SNHLY and CDR2 as FYNNEI. This CDR3 region has 11 residues. The chain's CDR3 is CASSEGTATIF. The CDR3 DNA follows: TGTGCCAGCAGTGAAGGGACAGCTACGATCTTC.

V usage is TRBV6-1 and J usage is TRBJ1-1, with TRBD1 identical over 10 bases. Germline values: CDR1 MNHNS, CDR2 SASEGT. The CDR3 spans 14 residues. The trim removed 4 bases at V and 4 bases at J, leaving 3 bases unmatched. CDR3 nucleotide sequence: TGTGCCAGCAGTGGCCGGGACAGGGGCACTGAAGCTTTCTTT. Protein: CASSGRDRGTEAFF.

The chain combines TRBV5-1 with TRBJ1-1; D is unresolved. The CDR3 consists of 15 residues. The germline CDR1 and CDR2 sequences are SGHRS and YFSETQ. The V gene lost 0 bases and the J gene lost 0 bases, with 9 bases spanning the gap. The CDR3 region has the DNA TGCGCCAGCAGCTTGGAGCCGGGTATGAACACTGAAGCTTTCTTT. This sequence encodes CASSLEPGMNTEAFF. Combining the CDR3 with reference TRBV5-1 and TRBJ1-1 gives the whole variable domain KAGVTQTPRYLIKTRGQQVTLSCSPISGHRSVSWYQQTPGQGLQFLFEYFSETQRNKGNFPGRFSGRQFSNSRSEMNVSTLELGDSALYLCASSLEPGMNTEAFFGQGTRLTVV.